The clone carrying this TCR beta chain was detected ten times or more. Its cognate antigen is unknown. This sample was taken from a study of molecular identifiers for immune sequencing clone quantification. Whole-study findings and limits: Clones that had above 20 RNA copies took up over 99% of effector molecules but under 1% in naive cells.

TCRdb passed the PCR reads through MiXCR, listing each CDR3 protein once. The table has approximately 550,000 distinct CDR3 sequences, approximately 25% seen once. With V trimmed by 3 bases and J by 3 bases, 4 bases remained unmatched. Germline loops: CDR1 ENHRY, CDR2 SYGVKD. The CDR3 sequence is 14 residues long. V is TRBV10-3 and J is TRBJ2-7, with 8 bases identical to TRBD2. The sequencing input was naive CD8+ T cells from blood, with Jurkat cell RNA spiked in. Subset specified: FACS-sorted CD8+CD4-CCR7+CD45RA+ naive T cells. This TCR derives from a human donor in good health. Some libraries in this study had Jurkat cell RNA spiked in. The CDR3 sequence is CAISDPGLVYEQYF. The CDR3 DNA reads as TGTGCCATCAGTGACCCGGGACTAGTCTACGAGCAGTACTTC.